This is a list of T cell receptor beta chains from one sample in a study of blood T cell repertoires in COVID-19. Clones were sequenced by immunoSEQ multiplex PCR, and TCRdb holds only the in-frame ones, with some missing. The sample includes 300,000 to 350,000 clones, about nine tenths of them seen just once. The material sequenced was PBMCs or T cells enriched from blood (not recorded which). These receptors came from a woman in her 30s who had recovered from COVID-19. Each CDR3 is given with its conserved first and last residue. The D gene is left open where the match is weak. Only some rows state a clone size, as once, few, many or a class for expanded clones.

j_call | cdr3_length | d_call | v_call | clone_size | cdr3_aa | cdr3_nt
TRBJ1-2 | 12 | - | TRBV28 | - | CASSLRGYGYTF | TGTGCCAGCAGTTTACGCGGTTATGGCTACACCTTC
TRBJ2-5 | 14 | - | TRBV5-1 | once | CASSAHGQQETQYF | TGCGCCAGCAGCGCACACGGACAGCAAGAGACCCAGTACTTC
TRBJ1-1 | 20 | TRBD1 | TRBV18 | - | CASSPLLPGQGNFVNTEAFF | TGTGCCAGCTCACCTCTCCTACCGGGACAGGGAAATTTTGTGAACACTGAAGCTTTCTTT
TRBJ2-3 | 16 | - | TRBV5-4 | - | CASSLISGSSTDTQYF | TGTGCCAGCAGCCTAATTAGCGGATCTAGCACAGATACGCAGTATTTT
TRBJ1-1 | 14 | - | TRBV30 | - | CAWRRGGPDTEAFF | TGTGCCTGGAGGAGGGGGGGGCCAGACACTGAAGCTTTCTTT
TRBJ2-1 | 15 | TRBD2 | TRBV7-3 | - | CASSRGERVRNEQFF | TGTGCCAGCAGTCGGGGGGAAAGGGTACGCAATGAGCAGTTCTTC
TRBJ2-1 | 15 | TRBD1 | TRBV6-5 | - | CASTPGTGFYNEQFF | TGTGCCAGCACCCCCGGGACAGGATTTTACAATGAGCAGTTCTTC
TRBJ1-1 | 17 | - | TRBV5-1 | - | CASSLANDWTLNTEAFF | TGCGCCAGCAGCTTGGCCAATGATTGGACACTGAACACTGAAGCTTTCTTT
TRBJ1-6 | 16 | - | TRBV5-1 | - | CASSPSRSSYNSPLHF | TGCGCCAGCAGCCCCTCGCGAAGCTCCTATAATTCACCCCTCCACTTT
TRBJ2-7 | 14 | TRBD1 | TRBV19 | - | CASSNLWDSHEQYF | TGTGCCAGTAGTAACCTCTGGGACAGCCACGAGCAGTACTTC
TRBJ2-7 | 14 | TRBD2 | TRBV28 | - | CASLSIAGIKEQYF | TGTGCCAGCCTCTCTATAGCGGGGATAAAGGAGCAGTACTTC
TRBJ2-2 | 14 | TRBD2 | TRBV3-1/TRBV3-2 | - | CASGVAGNTGELFF | TGTGCCAGCGGAGTAGCGGGAAACACCGGGGAGCTGTTTTTT
TRBJ2-1 | 14 | TRBD2 | TRBV18 | - | CASSGGLAGDEQFF | TGTGCCAGCTCGGGGGGACTAGCGGGAGATGAGCAGTTCTTC
TRBJ2-3 | 17 | TRBD2 | TRBV14 | - | CASSESWTSGLSDTQYF | TGTGCCAGCAGCGAGAGTTGGACTAGCGGGTTGTCAGATACGCAGTATTTT
TRBJ2-7 | 13 | TRBD2 | TRBV6-5 | - | CAISEGRAYEQYF | TGTGCCATTTCCGAGGGGAGGGCGTACGAGCAGTACTTC
TRBJ2-1 | 16 | - | TRBV27 | - | CASSLSSRSSYNEQFF | TGTGCCAGCAGTTTATCAAGTCGGAGCTCCTACAATGAGCAGTTCTTC
TRBJ1-5 | 15 | - | TRBV27 | few | CASTPQGHSNQPQHF | TGTGCCAGCACCCCACAGGGACATAGCAATCAGCCCCAGCATTTT
TRBJ2-1 | 16 | TRBD2 | TRBV6-4 | - | CASSDRSGSSYNEQFF | TGTGCCAGCAGTGACCGGAGCGGGAGCTCCTACAATGAGCAGTTCTTC
TRBJ2-7 | 13 | - | TRBV6-2/TRBV6-3 | - | CASSSAGSYEQYF | TGTGCCAGCAGCTCGGCGGGTAGTTACGAGCAGTACTTC
TRBJ1-4 | 15 | TRBD1 | TRBV7-9 | once | CASSLQDRDEEKLFF | TGTGCCAGCAGCCTTCAAGACAGGGATGAGGAAAAACTGTTTTTT
TRBJ2-7 | 14 | TRBD2 | TRBV27 | - | CASSGLGVGSEQYF | TGTGCCAGCAGTGGACTAGGCGTCGGAAGCGAGCAGTACTTC
TRBJ1-1 | 11 | - | TRBV30 | - | CACTTGSGAFF | TGTGCCTGTACCACAGGGTCCGGAGCTTTCTTT
TRBJ2-7 | 18 | - | TRBV27 | - | CASSLSGVQTGIPYEQYF | TGTGCCAGCAGTTTATCGGGGGTTCAGACAGGAATCCCCTACGAGCAGTACTTC
TRBJ1-3 | 15 | TRBD1 | TRBV19 | - | CASSLQGMSGNTIYF | TGTGCCAGTAGCTTACAGGGGATGTCTGGAAACACCATATATTTT
TRBJ1-4 | 13 | - | TRBV29-1 | - | CSVAAQGNEKLFF | TGCAGCGTTGCCGCTCAGGGGAATGAAAAACTGTTTTTT
TRBJ2-1 | 16 | TRBD2 | TRBV19 | - | CASSTGTSGSVYEQFF | TGTGCCAGTAGCACCGGGACTAGCGGGAGTGTATATGAGCAGTTCTTC
TRBJ1-3 | 16 | - | TRBV7-9 | - | CASSLAPGKTGNTIYF | TGTGCCAGCAGCTTAGCTCCAGGGAAGACTGGAAACACCATATATTTT
TRBJ1-2 | 14 | TRBD1 | TRBV6-5 | - | CASSPTDRGYGYTF | TGTGCCAGCAGTCCTACGGACAGGGGCTATGGCTACACCTTC
TRBJ2-1 | 15 | TRBD2 | TRBV14 | - | CASSQEYGTRDEQFF | TGTGCCAGCAGCCAAGAGTACGGGACTAGGGATGAGCAGTTCTTC
TRBJ1-1 | 13 | TRBD1 | TRBV7-9 | - | CASSPGQVDEAFF | TGTGCCAGCAGCCCGGGACAGGTTGATGAAGCTTTCTTT
TRBJ1-2 | 15 | - | TRBV19 | - | CASTISRIGDYGYTF | TGTGCCAGTACCATATCTAGGATTGGTGACTATGGCTACACCTTC
TRBJ1-4 | 14 | - | TRBV28 | - | CASSFGGTGEKLFF | TGTGCCAGCAGTTTCGGGGGAACTGGGGAAAAACTGTTTTTT
TRBJ1-2 | 17 | TRBD1 | TRBV7-9 | - | CASSHASGQGFGYGYTF | TGTGCCAGCAGCCACGCCTCGGGACAGGGGTTTGGCTATGGCTACACCTTC
TRBJ2-1 | 18 | TRBD2 | TRBV28 | - | CASSPRVLAGVGWNEQFF | TGTGCCAGCAGCCCACGGGTCCTAGCGGGAGTGGGTTGGAATGAGCAGTTCTTC
TRBJ1-2 | 14 | TRBD1 | TRBV27 | - | CASSSWTGNYGYTF | TGTGCCAGCAGTTCCTGGACAGGGAACTATGGCTACACCTTC
TRBJ2-1 | 16 | TRBD1 | TRBV5-1 | - | CASSLQGDRGRFEQFF | TGCGCCAGCAGCTTGCAGGGGGACAGGGGGCGGTTTGAGCAGTTCTTC
TRBJ1-1 | 13 | - | TRBV7-3 | few | CASSLSRNTEAFF | TGTGCCAGCAGCTTAAGCAGGAACACTGAAGCTTTCTTT
TRBJ1-2 | 14 | - | TRBV11-2 | - | CASSLEIGNYGYTF | TGTGCCAGCAGCTTAGAAATCGGTAACTATGGCTACACCTTC
TRBJ2-1 | 14 | - | TRBV29-1 | - | CSVVGGVGYNEQFF | TGCAGCGTGGTGGGGGGAGTCGGTTACAATGAGCAGTTCTTC
TRBJ2-7 | 14 | TRBD2 | TRBV28 | - | CASTYGGGDYEQYF | TGTGCCAGCACCTACGGGGGGGGAGACTACGAGCAGTACTTC
TRBJ1-1 | 14 | TRBD1 | TRBV9 | - | CASSERTGITEAFF | TGTGCCAGCAGCGAGCGGACAGGGATAACTGAAGCTTTCTTT
TRBJ1-1 | 13 | - | TRBV6-6 | - | CASSFQRNTEAFF | TGTGCCAGCAGTTTCCAGCGGAACACTGAAGCTTTCTTT
TRBJ2-3 | 16 | TRBD2 | TRBV10-1 | - | CASSEGAGGNTDTQYF | TGCGCCAGCAGTGAAGGAGCGGGAGGGAACACAGATACGCAGTATTTT
TRBJ1-1 | 13 | - | TRBV6-1 | - | CASSESPQGEAFF | TGTGCCAGCAGTGAAAGCCCCCAGGGTGAAGCTTTCTTT
TRBJ1-3 | 18 | - | TRBV19 | - | CASSNQISGSDSGNTIYF | TGTGCCAGTAGCAACCAAATATCGGGTTCCGACTCTGGAAACACCATATATTTT
TRBJ2-5 | 16 | TRBD2 | TRBV10-3 | - | CAISESLAGTQETQYF | TGTGCCATCAGTGAGTCGCTAGCGGGGACCCAAGAGACCCAGTACTTC
TRBJ2-2 | 16 | TRBD1 | TRBV18 | - | CASSPDDRGQNGELFF | TGTGCCAGCTCACCGGATGACAGGGGGCAAAACGGGGAGCTGTTTTTT
TRBJ1-1 | 14 | TRBD1 | TRBV28 | - | CASSFSGGNTEAFF | TGTGCCAGCAGTTTTTCAGGGGGGAACACTGAAGCTTTCTTT
TRBJ1-3 | 17 | - | TRBV7-6 | once | CASSLSRQFVGGNTIYF | TGTGCCAGCAGCTTATCCCGACAGTTCGTTGGGGGAAACACCATATATTTT
TRBJ2-7 | 15 | TRBD1 | TRBV28 | - | CASRISGTGNYEQYF | TGTGCCAGCAGGATTTCCGGGACAGGTAACTACGAGCAGTACTTC